What follows are 27 T cell receptor beta chains derived from one specimen sequenced in a study of naive and memory T cell subsets. Both TRBC1 and TRBC2 were covered by a beta constant-region primer of two equimolar oligonucleotides. Ligated cDNA was amplified by four rounds of PCR with nested alpha and beta constant-region primers and SP2. TCRdb reprocessed the UMI-ligation and nested PCR reads via MiXCR and lists one record per CDR3 protein. The repertoire holds 95,000 to 150,000 distinct CDR3 sequences, with roughly 32% as singletons. Sample: central memory CD4+ T cells from blood. These receptors were collected from a human donor in good health.

This chain uses TRBV5-1 with TRBJ2-5, with D possibly matching TRBD2 (6 bases). The CDR3 runs to 17 residues. The V end was cut by 0 bases, the J end by 0 bases, with 15 bases between. The germline gives CDR1 SGHRS, CDR2 YFSETQ. Here the CDR3 DNA reads TGCGCCAGCAGCTTGGAATCCCTAGCGCCGTACCAAGAGACCCAGTACTTC. Amino acid sequence: CASSLESLAPYQETQYF. Drawing the rest from reference TRBV5-1 and TRBJ2-5, the complete variable domain is KAGVTQTPRYLIKTRGQQVTLSCSPISGHRSVSWYQQTPGQGLQFLFEYFSETQRNKGNFPGRFSGRQFSNSRSEMNVSTLELGDSALYLCASSLESLAPYQETQYFGPGTRLLVL.

The sample holds a few counts of this clonotype. The V gene is TRBV24-1, the J gene TRBJ2-2; 7 nucleotides line up with TRBD1. CDR1 and CDR2 (germline): KGHDR, SFDVKD. The CDR3 runs to 16 residues. The junction had 6 bases not matched to a gene; V was cut back by 0 bases and J by 6 bases. The CDR3 nucleotides read TGTGCCACCAGTGATTTGGAGAGGGGGCGCCCCGGGGAGCTGTTTTTT. Its translation: CATSDLERGRPGELFF.

The chain couples TRBV28 to TRBJ2-5; unclear D gene. V lost 1 base and J lost 1, with 13 bases in between. This CDR3 spans 16 amino acids. Germline V gene sequence: CDR1 MDHEN, CDR2 SYDVKM. The CDR3 region has the DNA TGTGCCAGCAGTTTATCCGACGGTAGCTTCCAAGAGACCCAGTACTTC. Its protein product is CASSLSDGSFQETQYF.

The chain joins TRBV7-2 to TRBJ2-4, with 7 bases that match TRBD2. In germline, CDR1 is SGHTA, CDR2 FQGNSA. This CDR3 has 15 amino acids. V dropped 3 bases and J dropped 8; count of bases not matched to a gene: 10. DNA for the CDR3: TGTGCCAGCAGCTTCGGCGCGGGAGCGGGCGACATTCAGTACTTC. It encodes CASSFGAGAGDIQYF. The whole variable domain, remainder taken from reference TRBV7-2 and TRBJ2-4, is GAGVSQSPSNKVTEKGKDVELRCDPISGHTALYWYRQSLGQGLEFLIYFQGNSAPDKSGLPSDRFSAERTGGSVSTLTIQRTQQEDSAVYLCASSFGAGAGDIQYFGAGTRLSVL.

The table lists this clonotype with a few counts. The chain employs TRBV11-2 and TRBJ2-3, with 12 bases lining up with TRBD2. Germline lookup yields CDR1 SGHAT and CDR2 FQNNGV. Trimming took 4 bases from V and 3 from J; bases not matched to a gene: 5. CDR3 length equals 16 residues. The CDR3 DNA reads TGTGCCAGCAGCTCGACTAGCGGGAGTTTAACAGATACGCAGTATTTT. This encodes CASSSTSGSLTDTQYF. Full variable domain (rest looked up from reference TRBV11-2 and TRBJ2-3): EAGVAQSPRYKIIEKRQSVAFWCNPISGHATLYWYQQILGQGPKLLIQFQNNGVVDDSQLPKDRFSAERLKGVDSTLKIQPAKLEDSAVYLCASSSTSGSLTDTQYFGPGTRLTVL.

The chain joins TRBV9 to TRBJ2-1; TRBD2 matches 11 bases. The V gene end was trimmed by 3 bases and the J gene end by 6 bases; junction bases not matched to a gene: 8. The V gene's germline CDR1 is SGDLS and CDR2 YYNGEE. The CDR3 runs to 16 residues. CDR3 nucleotides: TGTGCCAGCAGCGCTACGGGGACTAGCGGATTCAATGAGCAGTTCTTC. It codes for CASSATGTSGFNEQFF.

This clonotype was counted ten times or more. The genes are TRBV7-2 and TRBJ2-1; D uncertain. Trimming left V 3 bases short and J 6 bases short, with 12 bases between. The CDR3 consists of 14 residues. From germline, CDR1 is SGHTA and CDR2 FQGNSA. The CDR3 region is CASSFGYHSNEQFF. The CDR3 bases are TGTGCCAGCAGCTTCGGTTACCATTCCAATGAGCAGTTCTTC.

A single count supports this clonotype. The chain joins TRBV7-2 to TRBJ1-4, with TRBD1 matching over 7 bases. The V and J ends lost 5 bases and 5 bases, in that order; junction bases with no gene match: 5. Germline V gene sequence: CDR1 SGHTA, CDR2 FQGNSA. This CDR3 has 14 residues. The CDR3 here is CASSPTGLNEKLFF. The CDR3 coding sequence is TGTGCCAGCAGCCCGACAGGGCTGAATGAAAAACTGTTTTTT.

This clonotype was observed a single time. The genes are TRBV6-5 and TRBJ1-1; D uncertain. There are 9 residues in the CDR3. Germline V gene data show CDR1 as MNHEY and CDR2 as SVGAGI. The V and J ends lost 7 bases and 7 bases respectively, with 4 bases between them. CDR3 in amino acids: CASMSEAFF. CDR3 DNA sequence: TGTGCCAGCATGAGTGAAGCTTTCTTT.

Only a few counts were recorded for this clonotype. This chain uses TRBV2 with TRBJ1-1, with 7 bases fitting TRBD1. Germline lookup yields CDR1 SNHLY and CDR2 FYNNEI. The trim removed 3 bases at V and 6 bases at J, leaving 7 bases unmatched. This CDR3 has 14 amino acids. The CDR3 nucleotides read TGTGCCAGCAGTGACCGACAGGGTATATCTGAAGCTTTCTTT. It is translated as CASSDRQGISEAFF.

The genes are TRBV29-1 and TRBJ2-5; a weak D match, TRBD2 (5 bases). Per germline, CDR1 SQVTM and CDR2 ANQGSEA. The CDR3 runs 12 residues. The V and J ends lost 2 bases and 5 bases respectively, with 9 bases between them. The CDR3, as DNA: TGCAGCGTTGAAACCGGGGTCGAGACCCAGTACTTC. Translated, it gives CSVETGVETQYF. Together with reference TRBV29-1 and TRBJ2-5, the CDR3 gives the full variable domain: SAVISQKPSRDICQRGTSLTIQCQVDSQVTMMFWYRQQPGQSLTLIATANQGSEATYESGFVIDKFPISRPNLTFSTLTVSNMSPEDSSIYLCSVETGVETQYFGPGTRLLVL.

The table lists this clonotype with many counts. This rearrangement joins TRBV6-5 to TRBJ2-5, with TRBD2 identical over 12 bases. The germline V gene encodes CDR1 MNHEY and CDR2 SVGAGI. This CDR3 is built from 17 residues. The V segment lost 4 bases and the J segment 4 bases; nucleotides outside the gene matches: 10. As DNA, the CDR3 is TGTGCCAGCAGTTTCCTACGACTAGCGGGAGTGTTAGAGACCCAGTACTTC. This gives the protein CASSFLRLAGVLETQYF.

In this sample, this clonotype turned up a few times. The V gene is TRBV28, the J gene TRBJ1-5; D possibly corresponds to TRBD1 (5 bases). Germline V gives CDR1 MDHEN, CDR2 SYDVKM. Trimming removed 5 bases at V and 1 base at J, with 15 bases between. The CDR3 sequence is 16 residues long. The CDR3 DNA sequence: TGTGCCAGCAGTCCCACAGGTATCGGGAGCAATCAGCCCCAGCATTTT. Translated, it gives CASSPTGIGSNQPQHF.

This clonotype was seen a handful of times. The chain joins TRBV5-8 to TRBJ1-1; D is unclear. The CDR3 length is 20 residues. V shed 4 bases and J shed 1 base, with 29 bases lying between them. In germline, CDR1 is SGHTS, CDR2 YDEGEE. The CDR3 sequence: CASSPTGPDYHLHQNTEAFF. Written as DNA, the CDR3 is TGTGCCAGCAGCCCAACCGGGCCTGACTACCACCTACACCAGAACACTGAAGCTTTCTTT.

The J gene is TRBJ2-3, the V gene TRBV23-1, with D perhaps assigned TRBD1 or TRBD2 (5 bases each). TRBV23-1 is labeled an ORF, and its function is uncertain. Trimming pared 2 bases from V and 0 bases from J, leaving 24 bases between. The CDR3 is 20 residues long. CDR3 sequence (DNA): TGCGCCAGCAGTCAACGCCGCCCCCGGGACGGCCCAAATAGCACAGATACGCAGTATTTT. Protein product: CASSQRRPRDGPNSTDTQYF.

This clonotype has just a few counts. The chain joins TRBV14 to TRBJ2-3; no definite D call. Germline V gene lookup returns CDR1 SGHDN and CDR2 FVKESK. This CDR3 has 15 residues. V shed 3 bases and J shed 2 bases, with 12 bases lying between them. The CDR3: CASSQRNRHTDTQYF. CDR3 coding DNA: TGTGCCAGCAGCCAGAGAAACAGACACACAGATACGCAGTATTTT.

CDR3 sequence reads: CASSLLLRGVEQFF. The CDR3 nucleotides read TGTGCCAGCAGCTTGCTCTTACGGGGAGTTGAGCAGTTCTTC. The chain links TRBV7-2 to TRBJ2-1, with D maybe TRBD2 (5 bases). Trimming removed 3 bases at V and 9 bases at J, with 15 bases between. The CDR3 runs to 14 residues. The germline gives CDR1 SGHTA, CDR2 FQGNSA.

This chain links TRBV4-3 with TRBJ1-5; possible D gene TRBD1, 5 bases. This CDR3 region has 16 residues. Germline CDR1 reads LGHNA; CDR2 reads YSLEER. Trimming left V 0 bases short and J 0 bases short, with 9 bases between. The CDR3 nucleotides read TGCGCCAGCAGCCAAGATGGGGGTGGTAGCAATCAGCCCCAGCATTTT. Its protein is CASSQDGGGSNQPQHF.

This clonotype showed up just a few times. The V gene is TRBV4-3, the J gene TRBJ2-1; 7 positions match TRBD2. Germline V lookup: CDR1 LGHNA, CDR2 YSLEER. CDR3 size: 16 residues. The V gene end was trimmed by 1 base and the J gene end by 8 bases; junction bases not matched to a gene: 11. In nucleotides, the CDR3 is TGCGCCAGCAGCCAAGTCTTTGGCGGGAGTAGTTATGAGCAGTTCTTC. Encoded protein: CASSQVFGGSSYEQFF.

The V gene is TRBV6-6, the J gene TRBJ2-5; 8 nucleotides agree with TRBD1. This CDR3 is built from 15 residues. V lost 4 bases, J lost 5 bases, and 9 bases stayed unmatched. Looked up from germline, CDR1 is MNHNY and CDR2 is SVGAGI (reference sequence). The DNA for the CDR3 is TGTGCCAGCAGTTGGTGGACAGGGCAGAGGGAGACCCAGTACTTC. It encodes CASSWWTGQRETQYF.

This clonotype has more than one count but fewer than ten. The chain joins TRBV5-4 to TRBJ2-1; D not certain. There are 14 residues in the CDR3. The germline gives CDR1 SGHNT, CDR2 YYREEE (reference sequence). Trimming cost V 4 bases and J 12 bases, with 20 bases left between them. The chain's CDR3 is CASSRLGSFEWQFF. CDR3 nucleotides: TGTGCCAGCAGCCGTTTAGGTAGTTTTGAGTGGCAGTTCTTC. Using reference TRBV5-4 and TRBJ2-1 for the parts outside the CDR3, the full variable domain is ETGVTQSPTHLIKTRGQQVTLRCSSQSGHNTVSWYQQALGQGPQFIFQYYREEENGRGNFPPRFSGLQFPNYSSELNVNALELDDSALYLCASSRLGSFEWQFFGPGTRLTVL.

V gene TRBV18 combines with J gene TRBJ1-6, with D unresolved. V was pared by 2 bases and J by 5 bases, with 7 bases between. CDR1 and CDR2 (germline): KGHSH, LQKENI. The length of the CDR3 is 14 residues. The CDR3: CASSPRRDNSPLHF. The CDR3 coding sequence is TGTGCCAGCTCACCAAGGAGGGATAATTCACCCCTCCACTTT.

The chain links TRBV19 to TRBJ2-2, with 8 bases fitting TRBD2. Per germline, CDR1 LNHDA and CDR2 SQIVND (reference sequence). The CDR3 totals 15 residues. The trim removed 4 bases at V and 4 bases at J, leaving 5 bases unmatched. This CDR3 is CASSTGLASTGELFF. CDR3 sequence (DNA): TGTGCCAGTAGTACCGGACTAGCCTCCACCGGGGAGCTGTTTTTT.

This clonotype was observed many times. V usage is TRBV6-2 or TRBV6-3 and J usage is TRBJ1-5; possibly TRBD1 for D (6 bases). Trimming pared 4 bases from V and 6 bases from J, leaving 13 bases between. The germline V gene encodes CDR1 MNHEY and CDR2 SVGEGT. CDR3 length equals 14 residues. The CDR3 spells CASSLQGGSQPQHF. The CDR3 nucleotides read TGTGCCAGCAGTTTACAGGGAGGGAGTCAGCCCCAGCATTTT.

In its sample, this clonotype was seen a few times. The rearrangement links TRBV15 to TRBJ2-5, with D possibly TRBD2 on 6 matching bases. V was clipped by 1 base and J by 4 bases, with 13 bases between them. Per the germline V gene, CDR1 is LNHNV and CDR2 is YYDKDF (reference sequence). The CDR3 runs to 15 residues. In DNA form, the CDR3 reads TGTGCCACCAGCAGAGGAATGCGGGAAGCAGAGACCCAGTACTTC. Translating it yields CATSRGMREAETQYF.

The gene calls are TRBV7-9 and TRBJ1-2; a weak D match, TRBD1 (6 bases). This CDR3 has 14 amino acids. Germline CDR1 reads SEHNR; CDR2 reads FQNEAQ (reference sequence). Deletions cut 5 bases from V and 3 bases from J, with 13 bases between. For the CDR3, the DNA is TGTGCCAGCAGCCTGACAGGAGTGGACTATGGCTACACCTTC. Amino acids: CASSLTGVDYGYTF.

This chain connects TRBV5-1 to TRBJ2-7, with 7 bases matching TRBD1. V gave up 4 bases and J gave up 0 bases; unmatched junction bases: 13. This CDR3 contains 17 residues. The V gene's germline CDR1 is SGHRS and CDR2 YFSETQ. The CDR3, as DNA: TGCGCCAGCAGCCCGATACCCGGGACAGCGATCTCCTACGAGCAGTACTTC. This gives the protein CASSPIPGTAISYEQYF.